This is a list of T cell receptor beta chains from one sample in a study of T-cell reconstitution after alpha-beta-depleted transplantation in children. TCRdb used MiXCR to reprocess the PCR reads, holding one entry per CDR3 protein. This sample has some 300,000 distinct CDR3 sequences, with 9.5% to 13% found just once. This specimen consisted of PBMCs, obtained before TCRalphabeta/CD19-depleted stem cell transplant. Receptors originate from a boy younger than two with acute myeloid leukemia, due to receive a stem cell transplant. Each CDR3 is given with its conserved first and last residue. The order of the fields is clone size, J gene, V gene, CDR3 protein. Clone size is not always given. Where it is, it says once, few, many or a class for expanded clones.

clone_size: many; j_call: TRBJ1-2; v_call: TRBV12-3/TRBV12-4; cdr3_aa: CASSLRGPYGYTF
clone_size: many; j_call: TRBJ1-5; v_call: TRBV6-5; cdr3_aa: CASSYWPFRESHQPQHF
clone_size: few; j_call: TRBJ2-1; v_call: TRBV5-1; cdr3_aa: CASSLGQREGNNEQFF
clone_size: many; j_call: TRBJ1-2; v_call: TRBV28; cdr3_aa: CASSRTGVGEGYTF
clone_size: many; j_call: TRBJ1-1; v_call: TRBV29-1; cdr3_aa: CSVEVRANSLNTEAFF
clone_size: many; j_call: TRBJ1-1; v_call: TRBV12-3/TRBV12-4; cdr3_aa: CASSSGGGRVNTEAFF
clone_size: many; j_call: TRBJ2-7; v_call: TRBV5-6; cdr3_aa: CASSLGGGGGYEQYF
clone_size: many; j_call: TRBJ2-7; v_call: TRBV28; cdr3_aa: CASSTDSSYEQYF
clone_size: .; j_call: TRBJ2-7; v_call: TRBV28; cdr3_aa: CASSLSGRLHEQYF
clone_size: many; j_call: TRBJ2-7; v_call: TRBV13; cdr3_aa: CASSLAGASNLYEQYF
clone_size: many; j_call: TRBJ2-1; v_call: TRBV5-1; cdr3_aa: CASSLYSGSSYNEQFF
clone_size: few; j_call: TRBJ2-5; v_call: TRBV20-1; cdr3_aa: CSAVAWTSGRRETQYF
clone_size: many; j_call: TRBJ2-1; v_call: TRBV28; cdr3_aa: CASSLGWGLSYNEQFF
clone_size: few; j_call: TRBJ1-1; v_call: TRBV20-1; cdr3_aa: CSARARGSTEAFF
clone_size: many; j_call: TRBJ2-6; v_call: TRBV11-1; cdr3_aa: CASSTDRGDFSSGANVLTF
clone_size: .; j_call: TRBJ2-7; v_call: TRBV19; cdr3_aa: CASSIWGKTYEQYF
clone_size: .; j_call: TRBJ2-3; v_call: TRBV5-4; cdr3_aa: CASSLSDRADTQYF
clone_size: many; j_call: TRBJ1-5; v_call: TRBV10-3; cdr3_aa: CAISESAAGQPQHF
clone_size: many; j_call: TRBJ2-3; v_call: TRBV12-3/TRBV12-4; cdr3_aa: CASRNLAGGPDTQYF
clone_size: many; j_call: TRBJ2-2; v_call: TRBV20-1; cdr3_aa: CSARVGSTGELFF
clone_size: many; j_call: TRBJ2-1; v_call: TRBV29-1; cdr3_aa: CSVEVGTQQFF
clone_size: many; j_call: TRBJ2-5; v_call: TRBV28; cdr3_aa: CASTLTGTGKETQYF